This TCR beta chain emerged from a study of blood T cells in healthy people across ages. Study results and limitations: Unsorted PBMC material precluded a definitive naive versus antigen-experienced comparison.

The CDR3 sequence is 13 residues long. Trimming removed 5 bases at V and 3 bases at J, with 13 bases between. The germline gives CDR1 DFQATT, CDR2 SNEGSKA (reference sequence). A sample-barcoded 5' primer and a J-beta primer mix were used in a second PCR of about 7 to 12 cycles. TCRdb re-analysed the 5' RACE reads in MiXCR, keeping a single row per CDR3 protein. The sample has almost 800,000 distinct CDR3 sequences, 58% seen once. This clonotype was detected only a few times. The antigen is undetermined. Sequencing was done on a sample of blood. This clonotype was sampled from a man younger than 45 in good health. The chain has TRBV20-1 and TRBJ2-5; no definite D call. CDR3 region: CSAGLTGKETQYF. CDR3 DNA sequence: TGCAGTGCTGGTCTGACTGGGAAAGAGACCCAGTACTTC.